This T cell receptor beta chain was captured by sequencing in a study of blood T cell repertoires in COVID-19 (dated by TCRdb to 2020 to 2021). About the full investigation: Samples covering the acute and convalescent phases of COVID-19 were provided by collaborators in the United States, Italy and Spain. The material from the prospective study consisted of cDNA or gDNA derived from T cells, B-cell-depleted T cells, or PBMCs. The dataset comprised deeply sampled blood TCRbeta repertoires from subjects exposed to, actively infected with, or recovered from COVID-19. The repertoires were released in a freely available public database intended as a resource for research on the immune response to SARS-CoV-2. The samples were drawn from the first 160 participants of the ongoing ImmuneRACE study and from some 1,300 subjects provided by 6 global collaborators. Nearly every sample came with metadata listing a de-identified subject ID, COVID-19 status, age in years and sex. Where HLA class I and class II types were available, the types were taken from metadata supplied by the sample provider, not from assay-based typing.

Findings and caveats that apply to the study as a whole: How much clinical and demographic metadata was included differed by source and by participant, and the metadata was provided uncurated.

The CDR3 sequence holds 16 residues, the cysteine and phenylalanine included. The sequence is cut down to CDR3 DNA, 48 bases in frame from base 1. Note on this clone: The clone's antigen remains unknown. No much larger clonotype is one base removed from it; base qualities were not supplied.

Each collaborating institution followed its own protocols to collect whole blood in K2EDTA tubes. For TCRbeta analysis, collaborators shipped samples as frozen whole blood, isolated PBMCs, or DNA extracted from either of those sample types. TCRbeta CDR3 regions were amplified from genomic DNA by means of the immunoSEQ Assay, a bias-controlled multiplex PCR. Per the source publication's procedure: The number of nucleated cells in each sample was estimated from the amplification of reference gene primers within the assay. Sequence reads were collapsed and filtered to measure the absolute abundance of every unique TCRbeta CDR3 rearrangement. For each sample, productive Simpson clonality was calculated as the square root of Simpson's diversity index across productive rearrangements. Here the immuneACCESS table is served through TCRdb, limited to in-frame sequences with V and J called. Missing clones are a known gap in these copies; in checked studies unresolved V genes cover under half, and the rest lacks a known reason. D and trimming were read from the DNA, whereas the V and J calls and clone size are those reported in that table. The sample yields roughly 140,000 clones; about nine tenths were counted once. The leading ten clones occupy more than 25% of the sample.

The receptor's source is a human donor in a cohort sampled during active COVID-19. Sequenced input: peripheral blood. The rearrangement combines TRBV21-1 with TRBJ2-6; TRBD1, the table's D call, lacks a check against the DNA. TRBV21-1 is tagged as a pseudogene. The CDR3 is CARSTGQNSGANVLTF. The DNA reads TGTGCCAGATCTACGGGACAAAACTCTGGGGCCAACGTCCTGACTTTC.